The 10 T cell receptor beta chains reported below all come from one sample, sequenced in a study of radiotherapy plus CTLA-4 blockade in lung cancer. TCRdb's table, derived via immunoSEQ multiplex PCR, lists solely in-frame clones and lacks some. The sample lists 100,000 to 150,000 clones; about 83% were seen once. The input for sequencing was peripheral blood, taken from a patient treated with radiotherapy plus ipilimumab. These receptors were collected from a human donor with non-small cell lung cancer who had a partial response to radiotherapy plus ipilimumab.

In this sample, this clone turned up once. The chain combines TRBV12-5 with TRBJ2-2, with 7 bases fitting TRBD2. The CDR3 is 16 amino acids. With 4 bases clipped from V and 5 bases from J, the junction kept 10 bases outside the gene matches. Germline V gives CDR1 LGHNT, CDR2 FRNRAP. The CDR3 loop reads CASGYYSGRGTGELFF. CDR3 bases: TGTGCTAGTGGTTACTACTCAGGGCGGGGGACCGGGGAGCTGTTTTTT.

This clone was found a few times. J is TRBJ2-5 and V is TRBV10-3, with 9 nucleotides matching TRBD1. The germline V gene encodes CDR1 ENHRY and CDR2 SYGVKD. V was pared by 6 bases and J by 4 bases, with 6 bases of the junction left unmatched. The CDR3 has 14 amino acids. The CDR3 DNA sequence: TGTGCCATCAGAACCGGGACAGGGAGAGAGACCCAGTACTTC. This sequence encodes CAIRTGTGRETQYF.

The V call is TRBV28, the J call TRBJ2-5; 9 bases agree with TRBD1. CDR1 is MDHEN and CDR2 is SYDVKM in the germline V gene. The CDR3 loop spans 13 amino acids. Unmatched junction bases numbered 6, after V lost 8 bases and J lost 5 bases. CDR3 in DNA: TGTGCCAGCCAGACAGGGGGTGGCGAGACCCAGTACTTC. Its protein product is CASQTGGGETQYF.

The chain is built from TRBV27 and TRBJ2-1; no clear D gene. V dropped 2 bases and J dropped 9 bases, with 14 bases sitting between them. The V gene's germline CDR1 is MNHEY and CDR2 SMNVEV (reference sequence). The CDR3 has 14 residues. The CDR3 coding sequence is TGTGCCAGCAGTTTAGACTCGATATCGGGTGAGCAGTTCTTC. Amino acids: CASSLDSISGEQFF.

The V call is TRBV6-1, the J call TRBJ2-7; 10 bases fit TRBD2. The CDR3 contains 14 residues. CDR1 MNHNS and CDR2 SASEGT come from the germline V gene. V lost 6 bases, J lost 5 bases, and 7 bases stayed unmatched. CDR3 coding DNA: TGTGCCAGCAGCTTGCTAGCGGGAGTTAACGAGCAGTACTTC. Its translation: CASSLLAGVNEQYF.

The chain carries TRBV19 and TRBJ2-7; D perhaps matches TRBD2 (6 bases). CDR1 and CDR2 (germline): LNHDA, SQIVND (reference sequence). Trimming took 4 bases from V and 6 from J, leaving 22 bases between them. This CDR3 region has 16 residues. CDR3 amino acids: CASSRTGTPNPLEQYV. The CDR3 DNA reads TGTGCCAGTAGTAGAACCGGGACTCCCAACCCCCTCGAGCAGTACGTC.

In nucleotides, the CDR3 is TGTGCCAGCACCGAATATGGGGGGGCGCGGAGTAGCAATCAGCCCCAGCATTTT. It translates to CASTEYGGARSSNQPQHF. This chain links TRBV21-1 with TRBJ1-5. TRBV21-1 is labeled a pseudogene. The CDR3 length is 18 residues.

This chain uses TRBV6-5 with TRBJ2-7; D perhaps matches TRBD2 (5 bases). Germline-derived CDR1 and CDR2 are MNHEY and SVGAGI. V lost 6 bases to trimming and J lost 2 bases, with 14 bases between them. The CDR3 has 14 residues. CDR3 DNA: TGTGCCAGCAGGGCGGACGGGGTAGCCTACGAGCAGTACTTC. Translated, it gives CASRADGVAYEQYF.

The table lists this clone with a count of one. The chain employs TRBV30 and TRBJ2-3, with 9 bases aligning to TRBD2. The CDR3 runs 13 residues. Germline V gives CDR1 GTSNPN, CDR2 SVGIG (reference sequence). With V trimmed by 5 bases and J by 1 base, 1 base remained unmatched. CDR3 protein: CAWQREGTDTQYF. CDR3 coding DNA: TGTGCCTGGCAGCGGGAGGGCACAGATACGCAGTATTTT.

The J gene is TRBJ2-4, the V gene TRBV19; perhaps TRBD2 as D (7 bases). Germline V gene data show CDR1 as LNHDA and CDR2 as SQIVND (reference sequence). The CDR3 length is 14 residues. Trimming stripped 6 bases from V and 6 bases from J, with 15 bases between. CDR3 nucleotide sequence: TGTGCCAGTAGCTCCGGGGGGCAGAGAAACATTCAGTACTTC. The encoded protein is CASSSGGQRNIQYF.